Included here is one T cell receptor (beta chain) sequence, with context. This specimen belongs to a study of follicular helper T cells after annual influenza vaccination. CDR3 length: 16 residues. Germline CDR1 is KGHSH and CDR2 is LQKENI. V was trimmed by 5 bases and J by 0 bases, leaving 14 bases between them. Some clones are missing from TCRdb's copy, which holds only in-frame ones; the method was immunoSEQ multiplex PCR. The sample lists approximately 1,300 clones, roughly 75% occurring once. Time point described: 2015-2016 season, 7 days after influenza vaccination. This chain uses TRBV18 with TRBJ2-4; D remains unclear. The sequence came from an adult who received the influenza vaccine. This specimen consisted of CXCR5+ CD38+ circulating T follicular helper cells from blood, obtained 7 days after influenza vaccination. The subset was: circulating Tfh, non-naive CD4+CXCR5+PD-1+ (ICOS+CD38+ or ICOS-CD38-). The CDR3 sequence is CASSATGRVAKNIQYF. The CDR3 nucleotides are TGTGCCAGCTCAGCAACTGGTCGAGTAGCCAAAAACATTCAGTACTTC.